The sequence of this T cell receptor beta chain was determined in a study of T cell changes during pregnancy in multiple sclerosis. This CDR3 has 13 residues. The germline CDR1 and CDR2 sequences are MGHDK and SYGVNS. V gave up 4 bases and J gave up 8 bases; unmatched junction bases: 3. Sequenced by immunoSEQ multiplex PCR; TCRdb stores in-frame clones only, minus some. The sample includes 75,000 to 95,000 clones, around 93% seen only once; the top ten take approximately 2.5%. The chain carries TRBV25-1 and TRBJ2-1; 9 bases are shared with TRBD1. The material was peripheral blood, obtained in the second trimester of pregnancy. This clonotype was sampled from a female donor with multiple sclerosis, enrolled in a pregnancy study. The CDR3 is CASSVTGGDEQFF. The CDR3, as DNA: TGTGCCAGCAGTGTCACAGGGGGCGATGAGCAGTTCTTC.